Below, 15 T cell receptor beta chains from the same sample are listed, as sequenced in a study of cytomegalovirus exposure and HLA in healthy donors. The PCR contained 60 Vbeta and 13 Jbeta primers. The protocol was immunoSEQ multiplex PCR, while the TCRdb copy is restricted to in-frame clones and leaves out a portion. The sample contains more than 110,000 clones, around 76% of which appear only once. Specimen: PBMCs. These receptors all stem from a man between 18 and 29 years old in good health and CMV-seronegative.

The CDR3, as DNA: TGCAGTGCTTCGACAGCTCATGGCTACACCTTC. Protein sequence: CSASTAHGYTF. V gene TRBV20-1 combines with J gene TRBJ1-2; D is possibly TRBD1 (5 bases). The CDR3 contains 11 residues. Germline assignment: CDR1 DFQATT and CDR2 SNEGSKA (reference sequence). Trimming took off 5 bases at V and 6 bases at J, with 10 bases between the two ends.

The chain couples TRBV5-4 to TRBJ2-5; TRBD1 aligns across 9 bases. The last part of the DNA fits TRBJ2-7 better; the J call may be wrong. The CDR3 runs to 13 residues. CDR1 and CDR2 from the germline V gene are SGHNT and YYREEE (reference sequence). The CDR3 region has the DNA TGTGCCAGCAGCTACGGGACAGGGTACGAGCAGTACTTC. Translating it yields CASSYGTGYEQYF.

This chain uses TRBV9 with TRBJ2-3; 10 nucleotides agree with TRBD2. V was clipped by 4 bases and J by 1 base; unmatched bases: 6. CDR1 SGDLS and CDR2 YYNGEE come from the germline V gene. The CDR3 extends over 16 amino acids. The CDR3 sequence is CASSPLAGGGTDTQYF. In DNA form, the CDR3 reads TGTGCCAGCAGCCCATTAGCGGGGGGCGGCACAGATACGCAGTATTTT.

This clone was seen a few times. The chain uses TRBV7-2 and TRBJ1-3; 9 bases are shared with TRBD1. The CDR3 loop spans 14 amino acids. Germline lookup yields CDR1 SGHTA and CDR2 FQGNSA. With 5 bases clipped from V and 7 bases from J, the junction kept 6 bases outside the gene matches. CDR3 in amino acids: CASSTVTGGNTIYF. The CDR3 nucleotides are TGTGCCAGCAGCACGGTGACAGGGGGTAACACCATATATTTT.

The J gene is TRBJ2-2, the V gene TRBV7-2, with 10 bases lining up with TRBD1. V shed 3 bases and J 5 bases; nucleotides not matched to a gene: 3. The CDR3 is 15 residues long. Per the germline V gene, CDR1 is SGHTA and CDR2 is FQGNSA. The CDR3: CASSFGTGVTGELFF. The DNA of the CDR3 is TGTGCCAGCAGCTTCGGGACAGGGGTAACCGGGGAGCTGTTTTTT.

This CDR3 is CSVVVGRHGYTF. The CDR3 DNA is TGCAGCGTTGTGGTTGGCAGGCATGGCTACACCTTC. This chain uses TRBV29-1 with TRBJ1-2; no clear D gene. The CDR3 contains 12 residues. Germline V gene sequence: CDR1 SQVTM, CDR2 ANQGSEA. The ends were cut back, 4 bases at V and 6 bases at J, with 12 bases in the middle.

The genes are TRBV7-8 and TRBJ2-3; 9 bases align to TRBD2. Germline V gene lookup returns CDR1 SGHVS and CDR2 FQNEAQ. Trimming took 1 base from V and 1 from J; bases not matched to a gene: 9. This CDR3 is 18 amino acids long. The CDR3 is CASSLGFPAGGRTDTQYF. The CDR3, as DNA: TGTGCCAGCAGCTTAGGATTTCCAGCGGGAGGCCGCACAGATACGCAGTATTTT.

The chain recombines TRBV27 with TRBJ2-7, with 7 bases that match TRBD2. The junction had 9 bases not matched to a gene; V was cut back by 5 bases and J by 5 bases. CDR1 is MNHEY, CDR2 SMNVEV, per germline (reference sequence). The CDR3 is 14 residues long. CDR3 amino acids: CASSASRGVNEQYF. In nucleotides, the CDR3 is TGTGCCAGCAGTGCTAGCCGGGGGGTTAACGAGCAGTACTTC.

The CDR3 protein is CASSFYRAVQYF. The CDR3 DNA follows: TGTGCCAGCAGCTTTTACAGGGCGGTGCAGTACTTC. The chain combines TRBV5-6 with TRBJ2-5; tentatively, D is TRBD1 (6 bases). V was pared by 2 bases and J by 11 bases, with 13 bases between. This CDR3 is 12 amino acids long. Germline V gives CDR1 SGHDT, CDR2 YYEEEE.

This clone showed up just once. The CDR3 nucleotides read TGTGCCAGCTCACCACCGGGACAGGACACTGAAGCTTTCTTT. Amino acid sequence: CASSPPGQDTEAFF. This chain links TRBV18 with TRBJ1-1; 8 bases are shared with TRBD1. The CDR3 covers 14 residues. With 0 bases clipped from V and 3 bases from J, the junction kept 0 bases outside the gene matches. Germline V gene lookup returns CDR1 KGHSH and CDR2 LQKENI.

CDR3 DNA sequence: TGTGCCAGCAGTTTAGGTCGAGCGGGACCCACAGATACGCAGTATTTT. The encoded protein is CASSLGRAGPTDTQYF. This rearrangement joins TRBV27 to TRBJ2-3, with 7 bases identical to TRBD2. Germline CDR1 is MNHEY and CDR2 is SMNVEV (reference sequence). V dropped 2 bases and J dropped 2; count of bases not matched to a gene: 7. There are 16 residues in the CDR3.

The chain recombines TRBV11-3 with TRBJ1-2, with 10 bases identical to TRBD1. This CDR3 spans 16 amino acids. Germline V gives CDR1 SGHNT, CDR2 YENEEA. V lost 3 bases and J lost 4; bases outside the gene matches: 8. In DNA, the CDR3 is TGTGCCAGCAGCTTCGACCTGACAGGGGGCATCTATGGCTACACCTTC. As protein: CASSFDLTGGIYGYTF.

This clone has a single count. The V gene is TRBV28, the J gene TRBJ2-7; 7 positions match TRBD2. V lost 3 bases, J lost 7 bases, and 6 bases stayed unmatched. The CDR3 runs 13 residues. The germline V gene encodes CDR1 MDHEN and CDR2 SYDVKM. CDR3 region: CASSFPGGGEQYF. In DNA, the CDR3 is TGTGCCAGCAGTTTCCCGGGAGGAGGGGAGCAGTACTTC.

This chain links TRBV6-5 with TRBJ1-1, with D possibly matching TRBD1 (6 bases). Germline V gives CDR1 MNHEY, CDR2 SVGAGI. V shed 2 bases and J shed 5 bases, with 15 bases lying between them. The CDR3 covers 15 residues. The CDR3 nucleotides read TGTGCCAGCAGTTACCGGGTAGGGGGTGAGACTGAAGCTTTCTTT. It translates to CASSYRVGGETEAFF.

The chain employs TRBV5-1 and TRBJ1-2; the match to TRBD1 covers 9 bases. Trimming at V came to 0 bases and at J to 6 bases, leaving 6 bases not matched to a gene. From germline, CDR1 is SGHRS and CDR2 YFSETQ. This CDR3 has 15 residues. CDR3 in DNA: TGCGCCAGCAGCTTGGAGGGACAGGGTATAAATGGCTACACCTTC. Translation: CASSLEGQGINGYTF.